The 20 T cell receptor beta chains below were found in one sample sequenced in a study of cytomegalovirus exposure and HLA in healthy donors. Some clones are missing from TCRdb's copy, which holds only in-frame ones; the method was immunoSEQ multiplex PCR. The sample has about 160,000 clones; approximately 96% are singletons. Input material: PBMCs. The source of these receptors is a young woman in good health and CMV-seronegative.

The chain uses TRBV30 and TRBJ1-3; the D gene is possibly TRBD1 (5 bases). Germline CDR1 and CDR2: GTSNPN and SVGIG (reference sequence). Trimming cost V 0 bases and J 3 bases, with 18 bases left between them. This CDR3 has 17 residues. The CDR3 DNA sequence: TGTGCCTGGAGTGTGGAATCTCGGACATCAGGTGGAAACACCATATATTTT. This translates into CAWSVESRTSGGNTIYF.

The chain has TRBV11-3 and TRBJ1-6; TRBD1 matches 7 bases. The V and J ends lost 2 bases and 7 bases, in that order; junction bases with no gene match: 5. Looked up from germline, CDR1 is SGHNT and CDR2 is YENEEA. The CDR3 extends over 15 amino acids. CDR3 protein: CASSLFGTENSPLHF. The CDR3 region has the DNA TGTGCCAGCAGCTTATTCGGGACAGAAAATTCACCCCTCCACTTT.

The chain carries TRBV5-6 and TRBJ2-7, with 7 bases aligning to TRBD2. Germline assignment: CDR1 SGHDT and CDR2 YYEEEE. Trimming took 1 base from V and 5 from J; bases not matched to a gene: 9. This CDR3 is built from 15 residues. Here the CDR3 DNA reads TGTGCCAGCAGCTTGAGGGATCACCGGGGGGACGAGCAGTACTTC. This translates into CASSLRDHRGDEQYF. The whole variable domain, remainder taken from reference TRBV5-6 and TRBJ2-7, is DAGVTQSPTHLIKTRGQQVTLRCSPKSGHDTVSWYQQALGQGPQFIFQYYEEEERQRGNFPDRFSGHQFPNYSSELNVNALLLGDSALYLCASSLRDHRGDEQYFGPGTRLTVT.

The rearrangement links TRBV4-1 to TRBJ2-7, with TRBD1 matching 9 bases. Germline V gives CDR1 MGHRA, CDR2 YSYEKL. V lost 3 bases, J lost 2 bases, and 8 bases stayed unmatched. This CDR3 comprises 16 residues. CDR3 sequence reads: CASSQLGQGNPYEQYF. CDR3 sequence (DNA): TGCGCCAGCAGCCAGCTTGGACAGGGGAATCCCTACGAGCAGTACTTC.

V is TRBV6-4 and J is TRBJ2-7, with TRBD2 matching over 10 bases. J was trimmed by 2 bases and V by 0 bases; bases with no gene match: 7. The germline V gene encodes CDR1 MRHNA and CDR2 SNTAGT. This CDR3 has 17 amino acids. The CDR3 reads CASSDSIVLAGAYEQYF. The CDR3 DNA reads TGTGCCAGCAGTGACTCGATCGTCCTAGCGGGGGCCTACGAGCAGTACTTC.

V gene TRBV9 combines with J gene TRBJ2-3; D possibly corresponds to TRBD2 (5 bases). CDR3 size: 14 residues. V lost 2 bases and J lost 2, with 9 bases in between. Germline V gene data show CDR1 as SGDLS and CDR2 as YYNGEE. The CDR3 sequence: CASSVRGTTDTQYF. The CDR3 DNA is TGTGCCAGCAGCGTCCGGGGTACCACAGATACGCAGTATTTT.

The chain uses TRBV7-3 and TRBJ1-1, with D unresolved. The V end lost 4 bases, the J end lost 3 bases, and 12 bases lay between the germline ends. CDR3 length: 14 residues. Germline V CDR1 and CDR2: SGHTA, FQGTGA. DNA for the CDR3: TGTGCCAGCAGCTATGCCCCCGGGGACACTGAAGCTTTCTTT. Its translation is CASSYAPGDTEAFF.

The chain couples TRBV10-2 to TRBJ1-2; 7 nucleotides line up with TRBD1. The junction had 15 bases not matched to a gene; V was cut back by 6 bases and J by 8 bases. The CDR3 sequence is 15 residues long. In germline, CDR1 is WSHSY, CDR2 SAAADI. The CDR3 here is CASSPPGQAATGYTF. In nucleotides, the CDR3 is TGCGCCAGCAGCCCGCCCGGACAGGCCGCGACGGGCTACACCTTC.

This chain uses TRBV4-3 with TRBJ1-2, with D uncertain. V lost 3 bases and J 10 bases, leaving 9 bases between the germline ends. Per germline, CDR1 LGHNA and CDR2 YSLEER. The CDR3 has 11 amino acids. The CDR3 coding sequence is TGCGCCAGCAGCCACCGGGGTGTCTACACCTTC. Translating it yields CASSHRGVYTF.

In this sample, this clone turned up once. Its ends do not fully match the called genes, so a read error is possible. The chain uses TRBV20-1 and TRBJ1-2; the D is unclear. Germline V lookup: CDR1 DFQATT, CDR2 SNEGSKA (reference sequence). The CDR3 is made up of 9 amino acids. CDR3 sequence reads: CSAPARDLF. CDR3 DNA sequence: TGCAGTGCCCCGGCCCGGGATCTCTTC.

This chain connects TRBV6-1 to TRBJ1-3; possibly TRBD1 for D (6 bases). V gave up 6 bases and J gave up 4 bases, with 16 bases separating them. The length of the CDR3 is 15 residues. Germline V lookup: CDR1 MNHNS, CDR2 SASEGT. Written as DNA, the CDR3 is TGTGCCAGCAGAAAGGGGCCCCAGGGGGGAAACACCATATATTTT. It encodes CASRKGPQGGNTIYF.

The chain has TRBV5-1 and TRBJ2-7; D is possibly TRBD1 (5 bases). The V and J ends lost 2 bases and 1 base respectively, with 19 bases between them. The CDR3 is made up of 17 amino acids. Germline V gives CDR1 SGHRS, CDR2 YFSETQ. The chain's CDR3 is CASSLSPTEIFSYEQYF. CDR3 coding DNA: TGCGCCAGCAGCTTATCCCCGACAGAGATCTTTTCCTACGAGCAGTACTTC. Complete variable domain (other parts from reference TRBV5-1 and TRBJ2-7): KAGVTQTPRYLIKTRGQQVTLSCSPISGHRSVSWYQQTPGQGLQFLFEYFSETQRNKGNFPGRFSGRQFSNSRSEMNVSTLELGDSALYLCASSLSPTEIFSYEQYFGPGTRLTVT.

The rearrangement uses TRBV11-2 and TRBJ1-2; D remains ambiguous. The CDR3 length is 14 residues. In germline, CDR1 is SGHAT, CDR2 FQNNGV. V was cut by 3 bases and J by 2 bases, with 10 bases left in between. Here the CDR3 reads CASSFVPENYGYTF. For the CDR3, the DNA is TGTGCCAGCAGCTTTGTTCCAGAAAACTATGGCTACACCTTC.

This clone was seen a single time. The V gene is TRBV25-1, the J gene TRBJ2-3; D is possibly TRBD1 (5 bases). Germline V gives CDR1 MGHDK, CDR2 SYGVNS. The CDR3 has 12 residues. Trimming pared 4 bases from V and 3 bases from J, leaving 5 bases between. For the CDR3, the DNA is TGTGCCAGCAGTGCAGGGACAGATACGCAGTATTTT. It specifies CASSAGTDTQYF.

The CDR3 DNA sequence: TGTGCCAGCTCACCAGAAGGGACTAGCGGCAAGACCCAGTACTTC. Encoded protein: CASSPEGTSGKTQYF. This rearrangement joins TRBV18 to TRBJ2-5, with 11 positions matching TRBD2. Germline lookup yields CDR1 KGHSH and CDR2 LQKENI. J was trimmed by 6 bases and V by 2 bases; bases with no gene match: 5. CDR3 length equals 15 residues.

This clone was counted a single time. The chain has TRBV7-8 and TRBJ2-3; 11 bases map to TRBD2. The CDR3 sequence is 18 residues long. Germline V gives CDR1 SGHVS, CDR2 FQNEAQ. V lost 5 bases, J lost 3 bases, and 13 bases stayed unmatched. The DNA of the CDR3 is TGTGCCAGCAGCGACGCGGGGCTAGCGGGGGGCCGGACAGATACGCAGTATTTT. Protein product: CASSDAGLAGGRTDTQYF.

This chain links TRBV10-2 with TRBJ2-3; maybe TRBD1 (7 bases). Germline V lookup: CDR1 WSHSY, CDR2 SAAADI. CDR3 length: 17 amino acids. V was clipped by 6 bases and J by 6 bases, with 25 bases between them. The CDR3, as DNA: TGCGCCAGCAGGGCGGGGACAGACGCTGGGATGGCGGATACGCAGTATTTT. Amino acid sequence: CASRAGTDAGMADTQYF.

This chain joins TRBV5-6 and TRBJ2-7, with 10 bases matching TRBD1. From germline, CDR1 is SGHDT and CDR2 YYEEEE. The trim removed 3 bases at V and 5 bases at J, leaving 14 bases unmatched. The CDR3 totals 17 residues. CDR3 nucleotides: TGTGCCAGCAGCTGGAACCTCGACAGGGGGCGATCCCACGAGCAGTACTTC. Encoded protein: CASSWNLDRGRSHEQYF. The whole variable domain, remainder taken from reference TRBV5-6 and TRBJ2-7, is DAGVTQSPTHLIKTRGQQVTLRCSPKSGHDTVSWYQQALGQGPQFIFQYYEEEERQRGNFPDRFSGHQFPNYSSELNVNALLLGDSALYLCASSWNLDRGRSHEQYFGPGTRLTVT.

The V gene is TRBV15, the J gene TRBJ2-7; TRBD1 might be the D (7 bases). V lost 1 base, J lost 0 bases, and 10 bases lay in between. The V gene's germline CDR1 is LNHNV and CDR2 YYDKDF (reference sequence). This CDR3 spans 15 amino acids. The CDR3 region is CATSRGRDSSYEQYF. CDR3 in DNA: TGTGCCACCAGCAGAGGGAGGGACAGCTCCTACGAGCAGTACTTC.

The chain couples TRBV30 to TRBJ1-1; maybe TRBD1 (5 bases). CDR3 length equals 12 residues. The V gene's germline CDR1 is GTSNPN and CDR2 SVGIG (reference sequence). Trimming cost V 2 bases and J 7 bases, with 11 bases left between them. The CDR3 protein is CAWSHGGGEAFF. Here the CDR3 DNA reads TGTGCCTGGAGTCACGGGGGGGGTGAAGCTTTCTTT.